This TCR beta chain came from a study of T cell responses to AZD1222 COVID-19 vaccine (dated by TCRdb to the early 2020s). Looking at the study overall: AZD1222 recipients whose second dose came at about 4 weeks and those whose second dose came at about 12 weeks were combined into one group, since spike-specific TCR depth and breadth did not differ between the two schedules. A total of approximately 240 trial participants underwent TCR sequencing, of whom more than 200 had received two doses of AZD1222 and roughly 26 had received two doses of the MenACWY control vaccine. Trial participants were enrolled into age subgroups of 18-55, 56-69 and 70-plus years, which contained about 150, 28 and 57 TCR-sequenced participants, respectively.

Turning to this clone: No antigen is known for it. The sample holds no much larger clone one base away, and base qualities are not on file.

What the research found in general, with its limitations: Participants were mostly white British, with more females than males. The authors suggested clonal diversity may have been underestimated. Because no day 14 peak-response samples were available, repertoires were characterized only after the peak T cell response. Reportedly, close to half of the unique spike-specific TCRs recognized epitopes lying outside the regions that are mutated in the B.1.351 and B.1.1.7 variants. A significant rise in spike-specific TCR breadth and depth was observed after two AZD1222 doses relative to day 0 and relative to MenACWY recipients. In the small 56-69-year group, the increase in depth fell short of significance, most likely because of low power. Conclusions about previously exposed vaccinees are limited because only six or seven AZD1222 recipients were SARS-CoV-2 seropositive at baseline. The whole spike protein was spanned by vaccine-associated CD4 TCRs, and dominant responses were seen in regions 160-218 and 743-854.

The CDR3 regions of human TCRbeta chains were analyzed by immunosequencing. Under the source paper's analysis protocol: Repertoire TCRs were checked for matches against a reference library of SARS-CoV-2-specific TCRs that had been generated using the MIRA antigen-specificity platform. Breadth meant the fraction of unique TCRs that were SARS-CoV-2-associated, whereas depth meant the fraction of total T cells that were SARS-CoV-2-associated. Using the MIRA data, each spike-specific TCR was assigned both to the spike region to which the TCR was reactive and to a CD4 or CD8 class. Log10-transformed breadth and depth values were compared by one-way ANOVA with Sidak's multiple comparisons tests. The immuneACCESS repertoire file appears here via TCRdb, limited to in-frame rearrangements. These files lack a portion of the clones; in checked studies, under half of the deficit traces to unresolved V genes, and the cause of the others is not known. V, J and clone size were drawn from that table, and D and trimming were deduced from the DNA. For this sample the table gives around 110,000 clones, of which around 90% were detected only once. Clones ranked in the top ten supply over 8.5% of the sample.

The sample's time point, from its label and the paper: baseline before first vaccination. The vaccinee samples were drawn from two UK trials, COV001 and COV002, one of which was a single-blind randomized controlled phase 2/3 trial testing AZD1222 (ChAdOx1 nCoV-19) in healthy adults. Trial participant PBMC samples were collected at day 0 and day 28 after the second dose for TCRbeta chain sequencing. The TCR was taken from an adult in good health. Material: peripheral blood, obtained on day 0 of AZD1222 vaccination.

The DNA is TGTGCCAGCAGCTTGCTAGGTGGGAGCTACGAGCAGTACTTC. It specifies CASSLLGGSYEQYF. The rearrangement joined TRBV3-1 (or the pseudogene TRBV3-2) to TRBJ2-7; perhaps TRBD2 is the D gene, with 5 bases matching. V loses 5 bases of germline sequence and J loses 3 bases, and the interval between the two ends is 14 bases. Reading from cysteine to phenylalanine, the CDR3 counts 14 amino acids. Just the 42-base CDR3 DNA is kept, in frame starting at base 1. CDR1 LGHDT and CDR2 YNNKEL are derived from the germline V gene (reference sequence).